This record concerns one T cell receptor beta chain sequence. Which antigen it targets is not known. Qualities for individual bases were not recorded, and no much larger clone is one base off. This sample was included in a study of blood T cell repertoires in COVID-19 (TCRdb year 2020). General notes on the study: Samples from collaborators originated in the United States, Italy and Spain and spanned both the acute and convalescent phases of COVID-19. The material from the prospective study consisted of cDNA or gDNA derived from T cells, B-cell-depleted T cells, or PBMCs. Deeply sampled blood TCRbeta repertoires from subjects exposed to, actively infected with, or recovered from COVID-19 were included in the dataset. A freely available public database, intended as a resource for researchers studying the immune response to SARS-CoV-2, is where the repertoires were released. Samples came from the ongoing ImmuneRACE study (first 160 participants) plus 1,254 subjects from 6 global collaborators. A de-identified subject ID, COVID-19 status, age in years and sex were almost always included in the sample metadata. Where available, HLA class I and class II types were obtained from metadata supplied by the sample provider rather than from assay-based typing. Results and caveats for the whole study, not just this receptor: The amount of clinical and demographic metadata varied by source and participant and was provided uncurated.

Collaborating institutions collected whole blood in K2EDTA tubes following their own protocols. For TCRbeta analysis, collaborators shipped samples in one of three forms: frozen whole blood, isolated PBMCs, or DNA extracted from either of those sample types. V is pared back by 1 base and J by 5 bases, with 14 bases lying between the germline termini. Spanning cysteine to phenylalanine, the CDR3 consists of 15 amino acids. CDR3 DNA is the only sequence kept; it has 45 bases, read in frame from the first base. CDR1 LNHDA and CDR2 SQIVND are derived from the germline V gene (reference sequence). The immunoSEQ Assay, a bias-controlled multiplex PCR, was used to amplify TCRbeta CDR3 regions from genomic DNA. For the original study's pipeline: The number of nucleated cells in each sample was estimated from the amplification of reference gene primers within the assay. To quantify the absolute abundance of each unique TCRbeta CDR3 rearrangement, sequence reads were collapsed and filtered. For each sample, productive Simpson clonality was calculated by taking the square root of Simpson's diversity index across productive rearrangements. TCRdb took over this immuneACCESS table, retaining in-frame rearrangements with V and J assigned. Such tables are incomplete; in checked studies, under half of the missing clones stem from an unresolved V gene, and the remainder is unexplained. Clonal size and the V and J genes are those of that table, whereas D and trimming came from the DNA. The table for this sample lists more than 150,000 clones; around 87% of them were counted only once. 2% to 3% of the sample is held by the ten biggest clonotypes.

The clonotype comes from a man aged 40-49 years with active or convalescent COVID-19. The rearranged chain carries TRBV19 and TRBJ1-1; the D region possibly corresponds to TRBD1 (6 bases align). The specimen sequenced was peripheral blood. The CDR3 sequence is CASSIGGRGRTEAFF. The nucleotide sequence is TGTGCCAGTAGTATAGGGGGCAGGGGTAGGACTGAAGCTTTCTTT.